What follows are 30 T cell receptor beta chains derived from one specimen sequenced in a study of shared clonotypes between healthy human individuals. Some clones are missing from TCRdb's copy, which holds only in-frame ones; the method was immunoSEQ multiplex PCR. The repertoire holds about 2 million clones, with 95% as singletons. The sample taken for sequencing was naive CD4+ T cells sorted from blood. Subset described: CD45RA+ positively selected. The receptors were sampled from a man aged 18-30 years in good health.

V and J are TRBV6-5 and TRBJ2-5; no definite D call. The J call may be in error: the DNA end matches TRBJ2-7 better. CDR1 and CDR2 (germline): MNHEY, SVGAGI. The CDR3 contains 16 residues. The CDR3 nucleotides are TGTGCCAGCAGTTACTCGAAGAACAGATCGTCCTACGAGCAGTACTTC. As protein: CASSYSKNRSSYEQYF.

As for this clone: A much larger clone lies a single base off, so this may be a read error. This rearrangement joins TRBV14 to TRBJ2-3, with D unresolved. Germline lookup yields CDR1 SGHDN and CDR2 FVKESK. The CDR3 extends over 11 amino acids. V was clipped by 5 bases and J by 2 bases, with 2 bases between them. The CDR3 reads CASSFTDTQYF. CDR3 nucleotide sequence: TGTGCCAGCAGCTTCACAGATACGCAGTATTTT.

The rearrangement uses TRBV4-1 and TRBJ1-6, with no clear D. The V and J ends lost 0 bases and 8 bases respectively, with 8 bases between them. CDR1 is MGHRA and CDR2 is YSYEKL in the germline V gene. This CDR3 has 14 amino acids. This CDR3 is CASSQDRLDSPLHF. DNA of the CDR3: TGCGCCAGCAGCCAAGATCGACTAGATTCACCCCTCCACTTT.

J is TRBJ1-4 and V is TRBV30, with a possible D match to TRBD1 (5 bases). V was pared by 3 bases and J by 4 bases, with 15 bases between. Germline-derived CDR1 and CDR2 are GTSNPN and SVGIG (reference sequence). The CDR3 is 15 amino acids. The DNA of the CDR3 is TGTGCCTGGAGCCGAGGGGTTGTTTTTAATGAAAAACTGTTTTTT. Translating gives CAWSRGVVFNEKLFF.

V and J are TRBV6-5 and TRBJ1-2, with TRBD1 matching 9 bases. The trim removed 6 bases at V and 11 bases at J, leaving 7 bases unmatched. The CDR3 runs to 12 residues. Germline V gene lookup returns CDR1 MNHEY and CDR2 SVGAGI. The CDR3 sequence is CASSRDRVRYTF. The CDR3 region has the DNA TGTGCCAGCAGCCGGGACAGGGTGAGGTACACCTTC.

The J gene is TRBJ1-4, the V gene TRBV6-1; D remains unclear. The ends were cut back, 2 bases at V and 0 bases at J, with 13 bases in the middle. CDR3 size: 17 residues. In germline, CDR1 is MNHNS, CDR2 SASEGT. The CDR3 sequence: CASSERPLRATNEKLFF. In DNA form, the CDR3 reads TGTGCCAGCAGTGAACGACCCCTCCGGGCAACTAATGAAAAACTGTTTTTT.

V and J are TRBV13 and TRBJ2-7; D is perhaps TRBD2 (7 bases). The CDR3 has 14 residues. Between the trimmed V and J ends, which lost 5 bases and 5 bases, there was a span of 16 bases. CDR1 PRHDT and CDR2 FYEKMQ come from the germline V gene (reference sequence). The CDR3 DNA is TGTGCCAGCAGCCGAGGCGGGGGCGTCAACGAGCAGTACTTC. This gives the protein CASSRGGGVNEQYF.

The gene calls are TRBV18 and TRBJ1-6, with D hard to call. V lost 2 bases and J 7 bases, leaving 15 bases between the germline ends. In germline, CDR1 is KGHSH, CDR2 LQKENI. The CDR3 covers 16 residues. The CDR3, as DNA: TGTGCCAGCTCACCAAATCCACGGGGAAAGAATTCACCCCTCCACTTT. This sequence encodes CASSPNPRGKNSPLHF.

The chain recombines TRBV11-2 with TRBJ2-5, with D perhaps TRBD1 or TRBD2 (5 bases each). Per the germline V gene, CDR1 is SGHAT and CDR2 is FQNNGV. Deletions cut 5 bases from V and 1 base from J, with 11 bases between. The CDR3 has 14 residues. CDR3 DNA sequence: TGTGCCAGCAGCCCTAGGGACCCCCAAGAGACCCAGTACTTC. Amino acid sequence: CASSPRDPQETQYF.

The V and J genes are TRBV10-3 and TRBJ1-6; D is possibly TRBD1 (6 bases). CDR3 length: 14 amino acids. Germline CDR1 and CDR2: ENHRY and SYGVKD. Deletions cut 4 bases from V and 5 bases from J, with 9 bases between. The CDR3 DNA reads as TGTGCCATCAGTGGGGACACGGATAATTCACCCCTCCACTTT. Translation gives CAISGDTDNSPLHF.

DNA for the CDR3: TGCGCCAGCAGCCAAGTCTCTGGCAGTACGAACACCGGGGAGCTGTTTTTT. This codes for CASSQVSGSTNTGELFF. The V call is TRBV4-3, the J call TRBJ2-2; D not resolved. This CDR3 has 17 amino acids. The germline gives CDR1 LGHNA, CDR2 YSLEER. Trimming removed 1 base at V and 0 bases at J, with 12 bases between.

This chain uses TRBV29-1 with TRBJ2-5, with D possibly called TRBD1 or TRBD2 (5 bases each). The CDR3 loop spans 15 amino acids. Trimming shortened V by 7 bases and J by 0 bases, and 18 bases separated the two germline ends. Germline CDR1 reads SQVTM; CDR2 reads ANQGSEA. CDR3 sequence reads: CSAYGASWYQETQYF. CDR3 DNA sequence: TGCAGCGCCTATGGGGCTAGCTGGTACCAAGAGACCCAGTACTTC.

The J gene is TRBJ1-2, the V gene TRBV15; D gene unclear. This CDR3 has 13 amino acids. Looked up from germline, CDR1 is LNHNV and CDR2 is YYDKDF (reference sequence). V lost 0 bases and J 1 base, leaving 3 bases between the germline ends. CDR3 in DNA: TGTGCCACCAGCAGAGATGATAACTATGGCTACACCTTC. Translating it yields CATSRDDNYGYTF.

The chain recombines TRBV6-5 with TRBJ2-1, with 8 nucleotides matching TRBD2. V was pared by 6 bases and J by 7 bases, with 5 bases of the junction left unmatched. Germline CDR1 MNHEY, CDR2 SVGAGI. CDR3 length: 13 residues. The CDR3 spells CASRKRERNEQFF. The CDR3 nucleotides are TGTGCCAGCAGGAAGCGGGAGAGGAATGAGCAGTTCTTC.

This chain connects TRBV2 to TRBJ2-2; 7 nucleotides agree with TRBD1. Germline CDR1 and CDR2: SNHLY and FYNNEI. The ends lost 4 bases at V and 7 bases at J; junction bases unmatched: 6. This CDR3 spans 14 amino acids. DNA for the CDR3: TGTGCCAGCAGTGGACAGGGCAAGGTCGGGGAGCTGTTTTTT. Translation: CASSGQGKVGELFF.

The chain combines TRBV4-1 with TRBJ1-6; TRBD1 matches at 7 bases. The J segment lost 10 bases and the V segment lost 4 bases, leaving 4 bases of the junction unmatched. CDR1 is MGHRA and CDR2 is YSYEKL in the germline V gene. This CDR3 is built from 13 residues. The CDR3 DNA reads TGCGCCAGCAGCCCTGACAGGGTCTCACCCCTCCACTTT. Translating gives CASSPDRVSPLHF.

This rearrangement joins TRBV7-3 to TRBJ2-5, with a possible D match to TRBD1 (6 bases). V gave up 2 bases and J gave up 5 bases, with 9 bases separating them. The CDR3 covers 13 residues. Per germline, CDR1 SGHTA and CDR2 FQGTGA. CDR3 in DNA: TGTGCCAGCAGCTTACAGGGGTGGGAGACCCAGTACTTC. This encodes CASSLQGWETQYF.

The chain links TRBV28 to TRBJ2-5, with TRBD1 identical over 7 bases. V was pared by 6 bases and J by 1 base, with 8 bases of the junction left unmatched. This CDR3 comprises 15 residues. Germline V gene data show CDR1 as MDHEN and CDR2 as SYDVKM. The CDR3: CASSRGTVLQETQYF. The CDR3 bases are TGTGCCAGCAGCCGAGGGACAGTACTCCAAGAGACCCAGTACTTC. Looking up the rest from reference TRBV28 and TRBJ2-5 gives the full variable domain: DVKVTQSSRYLVKRTGEKVFLECVQDMDHENMFWYRQDPGLGLRLIYFSYDVKMKEKGDIPEGYSVSREKKERFSLILESASTNQTSMYLCASSRGTVLQETQYFGPGTRLLVL.

About this clone: Other nucleotide sequences in the sample specify the same CDR3. The chain employs TRBV5-4 and TRBJ2-3; 8 positions agree with TRBD2. This CDR3 has 15 residues. J was trimmed by 1 base and V by 3 bases; bases with no gene match: 4. Germline V gene data show CDR1 as SGHNT and CDR2 as YYREEE (reference sequence). The CDR3 DNA reads TGTGCCAGCAGCTCGGACGGGGGGGGCACAGATACGCAGTATTTT. This sequence encodes CASSSDGGGTDTQYF. Drawing the rest from reference TRBV5-4 and TRBJ2-3, the complete variable domain is ETGVTQSPTHLIKTRGQQVTLRCSSQSGHNTVSWYQQALGQGPQFIFQYYREEENGRGNFPPRFSGLQFPNYSSELNVNALELDDSALYLCASSSDGGGTDTQYFGPGTRLTVL.

V is TRBV28 and J is TRBJ1-1, with D unclear. The CDR3 sequence is 13 residues long. Germline-derived CDR1 and CDR2 are MDHEN and SYDVKM. Trimming shortened V by 8 bases and J by 1 base, and 11 bases separated the two germline ends. This CDR3 is CASGIGANTEAFF. CDR3 nucleotides: TGTGCCAGCGGCATTGGAGCGAACACTGAAGCTTTCTTT. The full variable domain, its missing parts supplied by reference TRBV28 and TRBJ1-1, is DVKVTQSSRYLVKRTGEKVFLECVQDMDHENMFWYRQDPGLGLRLIYFSYDVKMKEKGDIPEGYSVSREKKERFSLILESASTNQTSMYLCASGIGANTEAFFGQGTRLTVV.

The rearrangement links TRBV6-6 to TRBJ2-3; no reliable D call. Between the trimmed V and J ends, which lost 2 bases and 4 bases, there was a span of 4 bases. This CDR3 contains 12 residues. The germline CDR1 and CDR2 sequences are MNHNY and SVGAGI (reference sequence). CDR3 nucleotide sequence: TGTGCCAGCAGTTACGTGTCAGATACGCAGTATTTT. Protein product: CASSYVSDTQYF.

V gene TRBV20-1 combines with J gene TRBJ1-1; D gene uncertain. V lost 4 bases, J lost 3 bases, and 6 bases lay in between. Germline-derived CDR1 and CDR2 are DFQATT and SNEGSKA (reference sequence). CDR3 size: 11 residues. CDR3 protein: CSAMGYTEAFF. CDR3 DNA: TGCAGTGCTATGGGATACACTGAAGCTTTCTTT.

V is TRBV28 and J is TRBJ2-7; 8 bases map to TRBD1. The V gene end was trimmed by 2 bases and the J gene end by 2 bases; junction bases not matched to a gene: 5. The CDR3 length is 15 residues. From germline, CDR1 is MDHEN and CDR2 SYDVKM. CDR3 nucleotides: TGTGCCAGCAGTTTACCTCGACAGGGGACCTACGAGCAGTACTTC. This translates into CASSLPRQGTYEQYF. The full variable domain, completed using reference TRBV28 and TRBJ2-7, is DVKVTQSSRYLVKRTGEKVFLECVQDMDHENMFWYRQDPGLGLRLIYFSYDVKMKEKGDIPEGYSVSREKKERFSLILESASTNQTSMYLCASSLPRQGTYEQYFGPGTRLTVT.

A remark on this clone: The identical CDR3 is also encoded by other nucleotide sequences in the sample. V usage is TRBV5-4 and J usage is TRBJ1-4; D is perhaps TRBD1 (6 bases). Germline CDR1 SGHNT, CDR2 YYREEE (reference sequence). CDR3 length: 14 residues. The ends were cut back, 4 bases at V and 3 bases at J, with 10 bases in the middle. As DNA, the CDR3 is TGTGCCAGCAGCCCGGGACAACCTAATGAAAAACTGTTTTTT. Translation: CASSPGQPNEKLFF.

The genes are TRBV7-2 and TRBJ1-4, with a tentative D call TRBD1 (6 bases). Trimming pared 5 bases from V and 0 bases from J, leaving 7 bases between. Germline CDR1 is SGHTA and CDR2 is FQGNSA. The CDR3 loop spans 14 amino acids. CDR3: CASSPGATNEKLFF. Written as DNA, the CDR3 is TGTGCCAGCAGCCCAGGGGCAACTAATGAAAAACTGTTTTTT.

The rearrangement joins TRBV6-6 to TRBJ2-1; D is undetermined. The germline gives CDR1 MNHNY, CDR2 SVGAGI (reference sequence). The CDR3 is made up of 12 amino acids. Trimming took off 10 bases at V and 6 bases at J, with 13 bases between the two ends. CDR3 DNA sequence: TGTGCCACCTATATGCCCTCCAATGAGCAGTTCTTC. Encoded protein: CATYMPSNEQFF.

V usage is TRBV12-5 and J usage is TRBJ2-3; TRBD1 aligns across 9 bases. V gave up 5 bases and J gave up 3 bases; unmatched junction bases: 6. This CDR3 spans 15 amino acids. Germline V gives CDR1 LGHNT, CDR2 FRNRAP. The CDR3 protein is CASGPRQGGTDTQYF. The DNA for the CDR3 is TGTGCTAGTGGTCCTCGACAGGGGGGGACAGATACGCAGTATTTT. Based on the CDR3 plus reference TRBV12-5 and TRBJ2-3, the full variable domain is DARVTQTPRHKVTEMGQEVTMRCQPILGHNTVFWYRQTMMQGLELLAYFRNRAPLDDSGMPKDRFSAEMPDATLATLKIQPSEPRDSAVYFCASGPRQGGTDTQYFGPGTRLTVL.

The J gene is TRBJ2-3, the V gene TRBV18; 8 positions match TRBD1. J lost 13 bases, V lost 2 bases, and 14 bases had no gene match. The germline CDR1 and CDR2 sequences are KGHSH and LQKENI. The CDR3 contains 15 residues. Here the CDR3 reads CASSPSHTRDRSEYF. The CDR3, as DNA: TGTGCCAGCTCACCATCGCACACACGGGACAGGTCGGAGTATTTT.

V and J are TRBV28 and TRBJ1-2; D is uncertain. The CDR3 runs to 13 residues. V lost 9 bases, J lost 2 bases, and 13 bases lay in between. Germline-derived CDR1 and CDR2 are MDHEN and SYDVKM. The CDR3 loop reads CASDGQRNYGYTF. CDR3 DNA: TGTGCCAGTGATGGCCAGAGGAACTATGGCTACACCTTC.

The rearrangement uses TRBV5-1 and TRBJ2-7; perhaps TRBD1 as D (6 bases). Trimming removed 5 bases at V and 3 bases at J, with 12 bases between. The germline V gene has CDR1 SGHRS and CDR2 YFSETQ. The CDR3 loop spans 13 amino acids. CDR3 nucleotides: TGCGCCAGCAGGGCGACAGGAGACTACGAGCAGTACTTC. Encoded protein: CASRATGDYEQYF.